This T cell receptor (beta chain) came from a study of T cell responses to AZD1222 COVID-19 vaccine. Study-wide findings and caveats: Repertoire sampling occurred only after the peak T cell response. Distributed over spike, vaccine-associated CD4 TCRs predominated at 160-218 and 743-854. Just a handful of AZD1222 recipients tested seropositive at baseline. As reported, nearly half of all spike-specific TCRs target variant regions that are unmutated.

Generated by immunoSEQ multiplex PCR, the TCRdb table keeps only in-frame clones and is missing some. In the table there are around 120,000 clones, about 86% of which are singletons. Germline V gives CDR1 MNHEY, CDR2 SVGEGT. Germline trimming cut 2 bases from V and 2 bases from J; bases unmatched to any gene: 7. This CDR3 spans 16 amino acids. A remark on this clone: Its antigen is not known.

This sequence originates from an adult in good health. Material: peripheral blood, obtained on day 0 of AZD1222 vaccination. The chain carries TRBV6-2 or TRBV6-3 and TRBJ2-3, with TRBD1 matching over 7 bases. Here the CDR3 reads CASSYGQVPNTDTQYF. CDR3 in DNA: TGTGCCAGCAGTTACGGACAGGTCCCCAACACAGATACGCAGTATTTT.